A single T cell receptor beta chain is shown here with its context. The antigen is unknown. These data originate in a study of T cell responses to AZD1222 COVID-19 vaccine. Findings and limits, study-wide: Compared with day 0, the breadth and depth of the Spike-specific TCR repertoire rose significantly after two doses of AZD1222. Nearly half of unique spike-specific TCRs reportedly avoided B.1.351 and B.1.1.7 mutated regions. Spike as a whole was targeted by vaccine-associated CD4 TCRs, dominant at 160-218 and 743-854. A mostly white British donor set with more females was recruited, and clonal diversity was possibly underestimated.

Between the trimmed V and J ends, which lost 9 bases and 8 bases, there was a span of 12 bases. CDR3 length: 11 residues. TCRdb's table, derived via immunoSEQ multiplex PCR, lists solely in-frame clones and lacks some. There are about 140,000 clones in the sample; around 93% occur only once, and 2.8% lies in the top ten. The TCR originated in an adult in good health. The source material was peripheral blood, sampled on day 0 of AZD1222 vaccination. The chain is built from TRBV6-7 and TRBJ2-3; tentatively, D is TRBD1 (6 bases). TRBV6-7 is filed as an ORF, its function uncertain. As DNA, the CDR3 is TGTGCCAGAGGGGGTTCGCTTACGCAGTATTTT. It is translated as CARGGSLTQYF.